The present T cell receptor beta chain was sequenced within a study of T cells in Graves' hyperthyroidism and ophthalmopathy. Overall study results and limits: Stable hyperthyroidism was separated from ophthalmopathy by a model based on 13 V-J features. Most expanded thyroid clonotypes above 0.001 also appeared in blood.

This clonotype was counted only a few times. Its target is unknown. RNA transcripts served as the template for amplifying TCR beta CDR3 regions. HTBI primers were the set used in a first-round RT-PCR of the TCR CDR3. TCRdb re-analysed the multiplex PCR reads in MiXCR, keeping a single row per CDR3 protein. Of roughly 550,000 distinct CDR3 sequences in the sample, about 15% were seen once. Investigators excluded patients with uncontrolled infection, other autoimmune disease, pregnancy or lactation. Each diagnosis drew on symptoms, thyroxine, TRAb, thyroid ultrasound and orbital computed tomography findings. Germline V gene lookup returns CDR1 LGHNA and CDR2 YSLEER. This CDR3 contains 19 residues. Trimming took off 1 base at V and 0 bases at J, with 18 bases between the two ends.

Sequenced material: blood. The origin of this receptor is a woman aged 25 to 39 with Graves' ophthalmopathy. The chain couples TRBV4-3 to TRBJ2-2; the D is unclear. Here the CDR3 DNA reads TGCGCCAGCAGCCAAGCCCCGCGAGTTAGTAGGACGAACACCGGGGAGCTGTTTTTT. This translates into CASSQAPRVSRTNTGELFF.